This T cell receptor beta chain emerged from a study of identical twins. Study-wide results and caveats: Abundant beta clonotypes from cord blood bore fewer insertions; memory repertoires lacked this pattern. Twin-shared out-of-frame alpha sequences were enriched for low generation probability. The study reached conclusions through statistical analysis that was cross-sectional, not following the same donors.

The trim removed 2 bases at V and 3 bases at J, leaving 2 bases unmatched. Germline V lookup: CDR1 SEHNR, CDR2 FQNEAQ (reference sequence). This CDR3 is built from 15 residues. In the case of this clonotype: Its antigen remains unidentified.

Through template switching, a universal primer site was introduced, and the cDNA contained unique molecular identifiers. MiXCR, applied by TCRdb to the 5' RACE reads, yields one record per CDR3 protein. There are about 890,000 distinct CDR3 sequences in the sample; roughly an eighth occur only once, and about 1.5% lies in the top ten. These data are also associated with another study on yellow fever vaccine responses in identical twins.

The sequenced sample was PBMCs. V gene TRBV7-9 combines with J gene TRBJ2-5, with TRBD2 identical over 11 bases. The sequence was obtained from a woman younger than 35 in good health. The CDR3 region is CASSLQTSGKETQYF. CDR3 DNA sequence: TGTGCCAGCAGCTTACAGACTAGCGGGAAAGAGACCCAGTACTTC.